This TCR beta chain was recorded in a study of OX40 agonist ivuxolimab in advanced cancers. Regarding the complete study: The costimulatory receptor OX40 (CD134) was targeted by ivuxolimab, a fully human IgG2 agonistic monoclonal antibody. Intravenous ivuxolimab was administered to patients every 2 weeks at six dose levels: 0.01, 0.1, 0.3, 1.5, 3 and 10 mg/kg. The paper reports the monotherapy dose-escalation portion (N ≈ 52 patients) of the phase I ivuxolimab trial. Prior anti-PD-1, anti-PD-L1 or anti-CTLA-4 therapy was permitted, and 40% of dose-escalation patients had received checkpoint inhibitors. Of the approximately 54 dose-escalation patients, hepatocellular carcinoma was present in about 20, melanoma in roughly 15, renal cell carcinoma in 9 and head and neck cancer in 9. Three dose-escalation patients achieved partial responses, one with hepatocellular carcinoma and two with cutaneous melanoma. Peripheral TCRbeta sequencing aimed to test whether ivuxolimab altered TCR sequence diversity and caused clonal T-cell expansion. In the dose-escalation cohort, 70% to 85% of patients were male, and the mean age was roughly 60 years with a range of about 20 to 79.

Patients with autoimmune disease history or receiving systemic immunosuppression were excluded from the trial. Peripheral blood for TCR sequencing was collected from all dose cohorts at baseline, on cycle 4 day 1, and on cycle 7 day 1. Samples were obtained from an open-label, multicenter, first-in-human phase I dose-escalation trial of ivuxolimab. Adults with locally advanced or metastatic head and neck squamous cell, hepatocellular, melanoma or renal cell carcinoma were enrolled in the trial. Before TCR sequencing, CD4+ and CD8+ T cells were separately sorted from peripheral blood. For sequencing of the TCRbeta CDR3 region, genomic DNA was extracted from the sorted cells. The immunoSEQ Assay was used for sequencing of TCRbeta CDR3 regions. What TCRdb holds here is the immuneACCESS table cut down to in-frame rearrangements. Part of the clones is not present; checked against another copy, under half of the missing clones reflect an unresolved V gene, and the others are unexplained. The sample table shows 11,000 or so clones, and 77% are seen once. The top ten clonotypes cover approximately 15% of the sample.

Notes on this clone: The antigen this receptor binds is unknown. Nothing much larger sits one base from this clone, and base qualities are not available.

Taken from cysteine to phenylalanine, the CDR3 has 16 residues. Only the CDR3 DNA stays, 48 bases, in frame from base 1. Trimming takes 0 bases from V and 7 bases from J, and the germline ends sit 13 bases apart. Reading the germline V gene gives CDR1 MNHEY and CDR2 SVGAGI. Points the paper makes about the study in general: Low levels of normalized T-cell clonal expansion were also seen in some patients who did not respond. The antigen specificity of the clonally expanded peripheral T cells was not determined. In the 0.1-3.0 mg/kg groups, partial responders were among the patients with the lowest normalized peripheral clonal expansion, particularly in CD8+ T cells. After ivuxolimab, CD8+ T cells had more expanded clones than CD4+ T cells on average. At doses of 0.1 to 3.0 mg/kg, clonal expansion of both CD4+ and CD8+ T cells in blood was seen between baseline and week 6.

The origin of this receptor is an adult with an advanced solid tumor such as melanoma, head and neck, liver or kidney cancer. Sequences were derived from CD4+ or CD8+ T cells sorted from blood, sampled in a trial of the OX40 agonist ivuxolimab. The chain joins TRBV6-5 to TRBJ1-6; the best D guess is TRBD1, with 6 bases matching. The DNA is TGTGCCAGCAGTTACTCGCTAACAGGGATAAATTCACCCCTCCACTTT. This codes for CASSYSLTGINSPLHF.